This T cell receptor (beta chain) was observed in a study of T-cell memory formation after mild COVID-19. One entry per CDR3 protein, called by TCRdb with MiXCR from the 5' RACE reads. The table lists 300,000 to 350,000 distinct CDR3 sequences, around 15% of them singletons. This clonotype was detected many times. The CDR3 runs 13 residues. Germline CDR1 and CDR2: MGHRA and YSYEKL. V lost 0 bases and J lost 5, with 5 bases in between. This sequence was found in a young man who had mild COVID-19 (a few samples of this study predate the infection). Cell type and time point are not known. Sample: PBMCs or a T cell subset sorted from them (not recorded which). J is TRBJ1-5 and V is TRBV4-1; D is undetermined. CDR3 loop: CASSQERDQPQHF. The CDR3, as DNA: TGCGCCAGCAGCCAAGAACGTGATCAGCCCCAGCATTTT.